These T cell receptor beta chains were read from a single sample in a study of shared clonotypes between healthy human individuals. Profiling relied on immunoSEQ multiplex PCR, and the TCRdb table lists in-frame clones only, not all of them. This table has about 480,000 clones, approximately 79% appearing once. What was sequenced was PBMCs. The source of these receptors is a woman between 35 and 50 years old in good health. Some clones in this sample may be carry-over from other donors' samples. CDR3s include the opening cysteine and the closing phenylalanine or tryptophan. The D gene is left open where the match is weak. Size tells how often a clone was seen (once, few, many) or the class of an expanded clone, and some rows leave it out.

d_call j_call clone_size v_call cdr3_aa cdr3_nt
TRBD2 TRBJ2-2 - TRBV2 CASSPPTSGTGELFF TGTGCCAGCAGCCCACCGACTAGCGGCACCGGGGAGCTGTTTTTT
TRBD2 TRBJ2-1 - TRBV29-1 CSAQPGTSGRNEQFF TGCAGCGCCCAACCCGGGACTAGCGGGAGAAATGAGCAGTTCTTC
- TRBJ2-1 - TRBV7-3 CASSFKGGGTYNEQFF TGTGCCAGCAGCTTTAAGGGTGGCGGGACCTACAATGAGCAGTTCTTC
- TRBJ2-3 - TRBV12-1 CASSFALRGSTDTQYF TGTGCCAGCAGCTTTGCGCTCCGGGGCAGCACAGATACGCAGTATTTT
- TRBJ2-1 - TRBV28 CASSFFGGGPLGTYNEQFF TGTGCCAGCAGTTTTTTTGGGGGAGGACCCCTTGGGACCTACAATGAGCAGTTCTTC
TRBD2 TRBJ2-7 - TRBV2 CASHFLTSSYEQYF TGTGCCAGCCATTTCCTGACTAGCAGCTACGAGCAGTACTTC
TRBD2 TRBJ2-7 once TRBV5-1 CASRGLAGGGSYEQYF TGCGCCAGCAGGGGACTAGCGGGAGGGGGTTCCTACGAGCAGTACTTC
TRBD2 TRBJ2-3 many TRBV7-2 CASSLVGGTSKEYF TGTGCCAGCAGCTTGGTGGGTGGGACTAGCAAGGAGTATTTT
TRBD1 TRBJ1-5 - TRBV4-2 CASSPPWAGTGSEAANQPQHF TGTGCCAGCAGCCCGCCGTGGGCCGGGACAGGGAGTGAAGCGGCTAATCAGCCCCAGCATTTT
- TRBJ1-2 - TRBV29-1 CSVEYAGNYGYTF TGCAGCGTTGAATATGCAGGGAACTATGGCTACACCTTC
- TRBJ2-7 - TRBV11-3 CASSSRGTSYEQYF TGTGCCAGCAGCTCCCGTGGGACATCCTACGAGCAGTACTTC
- TRBJ2-3 - TRBV7-6 CASSSAYTDTQYF TGTGCCAGCAGCTCGGCCTACACAGATACGCAGTATTTT